The 13 T cell receptor beta chains reported below all come from one sample, sequenced in a study of shared clonotypes between healthy human individuals. Cells designated naive CD8 were CD45RO-negative and were positively selected for CCR7, with terminally differentiated effector memory CD45RA+ cells excluded. Measured with immunoSEQ multiplex PCR; TCRdb has only the in-frame clones, and not every one. Of some 2.1 million clones in the sample, 80% to 95% were seen once. The sequenced material came from naive CD8+ T cells from PBMCs. These TCRs come from a man between 18 and 35 years old in good health. Some clones in this sample may be carry-over from other donors' samples.

The chain is built from TRBV28 and TRBJ2-7; 10 bases map to TRBD1. Germline lookup yields CDR1 MDHEN and CDR2 SYDVKM. The CDR3 covers 15 residues. After removal of 5 bases from V and 3 bases from J, the junction contained 7 bases not matched to a gene. The CDR3 bases are TGTGCCAGCAGTCCGACCCGGGACAGGGGCTACGAGCAGTACTTC. It translates to CASSPTRDRGYEQYF.

Worth noting for this clone: Additional DNA sequences in this sample encode the identical CDR3. The chain carries TRBV29-1 and TRBJ2-7; the D gene could be TRBD1 or TRBD2 (6 bases each). Trimming left V 7 bases short and J 0 bases short, with 13 bases between. From germline, CDR1 is SQVTM and CDR2 ANQGSEA. This CDR3 spans 13 amino acids. The DNA for the CDR3 is TGCAGCGCCGAGGGGGGTAGCTCCTACGAGCAGTACTTC. Translated: CSAEGGSSYEQYF.

The chain recombines TRBV2 with TRBJ2-3; 7 bases are a match to TRBD1. V shed 5 bases, J shed 4 bases, and the junction held 9 bases outside the gene matches. There are 15 residues in the CDR3. Germline V gene sequence: CDR1 SNHLY, CDR2 FYNNEI. The CDR3 here is CASSKQGNIADTQYF. CDR3 DNA: TGTGCCAGCAGTAAACAGGGGAACATTGCAGATACGCAGTATTTT.

The chain joins TRBV10-3 to TRBJ1-1, with TRBD1 identical over 9 bases. The V segment lost 3 bases and the J segment 2 bases; nucleotides outside the gene matches: 13. This CDR3 region has 18 residues. Per germline, CDR1 ENHRY and CDR2 SYGVKD. The CDR3 bases are TGTGCCATCAGTGACAACTCAGGGACAGGGTGGAATAACACTGAAGCTTTCTTT. Encoded protein: CAISDNSGTGWNNTEAFF.

J is TRBJ2-7 and V is TRBV9; 9 nucleotides line up with TRBD1. Germline V gene lookup returns CDR1 SGDLS and CDR2 YYNGEE. The V segment lost 0 bases and the J segment 6 bases; nucleotides outside the gene matches: 1. This CDR3 is 13 amino acids long. CDR3 sequence (DNA): TGTGCCAGCAGCGTAGTGGACAGGGGCGAGCAGTACTTC. It yields the protein CASSVVDRGEQYF.

J is TRBJ2-1 and V is TRBV7-9; 11 bases fit TRBD2. The CDR3 is 18 residues long. Trimming removed 4 bases from V and 0 bases from J; junction bases left unmatched: 8. Germline CDR1 reads SEHNR; CDR2 reads FQNEAQ (reference sequence). CDR3 protein: CASSSDGLAGPSYNEQFF. Written as DNA, the CDR3 is TGTGCCAGCAGCTCGGATGGACTAGCGGGCCCCTCCTACAATGAGCAGTTCTTC.

V gene TRBV6-4 combines with J gene TRBJ2-5, with TRBD1 matching over 9 bases. The end of the DNA aligns better with TRBJ2-7, so the J call may be wrong. CDR1 is MRHNA, CDR2 SNTAGT, per germline. This CDR3 has 15 amino acids. CDR3 nucleotide sequence: TGTGCCAGCAACCTAAGACAGGGGGGATACTACGAGCAGTACTTC. Residues: CASNLRQGGYYEQYF.

The rearrangement uses TRBV10-3 and TRBJ1-3; the D gene is possibly TRBD1 (5 bases). Germline-derived CDR1 and CDR2 are ENHRY and SYGVKD. Trimming stripped 6 bases from V and 2 bases from J, with 8 bases between. The CDR3 is 13 amino acids. In DNA, the CDR3 is TGTGCCATCAGGGGGGGTGCTGGAAACACCATATATTTT. Its translation is CAIRGGAGNTIYF.

This chain connects TRBV18 to TRBJ2-5; TRBD1 agrees at 7 bases. After removal of 3 bases from V and 3 bases from J, the junction contained 7 bases not matched to a gene. The V gene's germline CDR1 is KGHSH and CDR2 LQKENI. This CDR3 region has 15 residues. As DNA, the CDR3 is TGTGCCAGCTCACCCCAGACAGGGTGGGAAGAGACCCAGTACTTC. Its translation: CASSPQTGWEETQYF.

The V call is TRBV9, the J call TRBJ2-3; 7 bases are shared with TRBD2. Germline V CDR1 and CDR2: SGDLS, YYNGEE. J was trimmed by 7 bases and V by 3 bases; bases with no gene match: 8. CDR3 size: 14 residues. The CDR3 spells CASSGLAGAYTQYF. The CDR3 DNA reads TGTGCCAGCAGCGGACTAGCTGGGGCTTATACGCAGTATTTT.

This rearrangement joins TRBV11-3 to TRBJ1-5; the D is unclear. The length of the CDR3 is 16 residues. The germline CDR1 and CDR2 sequences are SGHNT and YENEEA. V lost 1 base and J lost 0, with 10 bases in between. The CDR3 DNA follows: TGTGCCAGCAGCTTAGCTTGGGGATATAGCAATCAGCCCCAGCATTTT. Its translation is CASSLAWGYSNQPQHF.

The gene calls are TRBV7-9 and TRBJ2-7; 13 bases fit TRBD2. This CDR3 has 15 amino acids. The germline CDR1 and CDR2 sequences are SEHNR and FQNEAQ (reference sequence). Unmatched junction bases numbered 8, after V lost 5 bases and J lost 7 bases. The CDR3 DNA reads as TGTGCCAGCAGCCGGACTAGCGGGAGAGTAGCTGAGCAGTACTTC. Translating gives CASSRTSGRVAEQYF. Using reference TRBV7-9 and TRBJ2-7 for the parts outside the CDR3, the full variable domain is DTGVSQNPRHKITKRGQNVTFRCDPISEHNRLYWYRQTLGQGPEFLTYFQNEAQLEKSRLLSDRFSAERPKGSFSTLEIQRTEQGDSAMYLCASSRTSGRVAEQYFGPGTRLTVT.

The rearrangement joins TRBV6-1 to TRBJ2-1; D is perhaps TRBD1 or TRBD2 (5 bases each). Germline V gene sequence: CDR1 MNHNS, CDR2 SASEGT. Trimming shortened V by 1 base and J by 9 bases, and 16 bases separated the two germline ends. This CDR3 has 15 amino acids. This CDR3 is CASSEVTGARGEQFF. CDR3 nucleotides: TGTGCCAGCAGTGAAGTTACCGGGGCTCGTGGTGAGCAGTTCTTC.